Below are 12 T cell receptor beta chains sequenced from a single sample in a study of T cell clones after liver transplantation (dated by TCRdb to the late 2010s). Preparation of the library involved the immunoSEQ multiplex PCR assay. TCRdb limited this immuneACCESS table to in-frame rearrangements with V and J called. A share of clones is missing; checked studies link under half to unresolved V genes, and the rest is unexplained. A total of 65,000 to 80,000 clones appear in this sample, around four fifths of them only once. The ten largest account for approximately 2.8% of the sample. The starting material was CD4+ T cells from blood, obtained at the 22-month timepoint. Receptor source: a human patient who received a liver transplant. Some T cells may be donor cells from the graft after a transplant.

This clone was detected only a few times. The chain links TRBV2 to TRBJ1-1, with D uncertain. Trimming removed 3 bases at V and 3 bases at J, with 11 bases between. Germline CDR1 and CDR2: SNHLY and FYNNEI. The CDR3 runs to 14 residues. CDR3 nucleotide sequence: TGTGCCAGCAGTGACCCCGGCGGGGACACTGAAGCTTTCTTT. It encodes CASSDPGGDTEAFF.

V is TRBV11-2 and J is TRBJ1-4; tentative D call: TRBD1 (5 bases). The V end lost 1 base, the J end lost 8 bases, and 8 bases lay between the germline ends. CDR3 size: 13 residues. The germline V gene has CDR1 SGHAT and CDR2 FQNNGV. Here the CDR3 DNA reads TGTGCCAGCAGCTTAGTCGGGGGGGAAAAACTGTTTTTT. Amino acid sequence: CASSLVGGEKLFF. Full variable domain (remainder filled in from reference TRBV11-2 and TRBJ1-4): EAGVAQSPRYKIIEKRQSVAFWCNPISGHATLYWYQQILGQGPKLLIQFQNNGVVDDSQLPKDRFSAERLKGVDSTLKIQPAKLEDSAVYLCASSLVGGEKLFFGSGTQLSVL.

The V call is TRBV5-6, the J call TRBJ2-2; 12 bases are shared with TRBD1. V lost 4 bases, J lost 5 bases, and 6 bases stayed unmatched. CDR1 and CDR2 from the germline V gene are SGHDT and YYEEEE. The CDR3 loop spans 16 amino acids. This CDR3 reads CASSPGQGARTGELFF. Here the CDR3 DNA reads TGTGCCAGCAGCCCGGGACAGGGGGCGCGGACCGGGGAGCTGTTTTTT. Variable domain in full (rest from reference TRBV5-6 and TRBJ2-2): DAGVTQSPTHLIKTRGQQVTLRCSPKSGHDTVSWYQQALGQGPQFIFQYYEEEERQRGNFPDRFSGHQFPNYSSELNVNALLLGDSALYLCASSPGQGARTGELFFGEGSRLTVL.

In nucleotides, the CDR3 is TGTGCCAGCAGTTTTGTCGGGAGTCGAGGCACCGGGGAGCTGTTTTTT. It specifies CASSFVGSRGTGELFF. The genes are TRBV27 and TRBJ2-2; tentative D call: TRBD2 (6 bases). V gave up 3 bases and J gave up 4 bases, with 15 bases separating them. The germline CDR1 and CDR2 sequences are MNHEY and SMNVEV (reference sequence). The CDR3 length is 16 residues.

This CDR3 reads CASRAPAGGPERETQYF. The CDR3 nucleotides are TGTGCCAGCCGGGCTCCGGCGGGAGGGCCGGAGCGGGAGACCCAGTACTTC. J is TRBJ2-5 and V is TRBV27; 9 bases map to TRBD2. The germline gives CDR1 MNHEY, CDR2 SMNVEV (reference sequence). The length of the CDR3 is 17 residues. The V and J ends lost 8 bases and 5 bases, in that order; junction bases with no gene match: 18.

The J gene is TRBJ1-6, the V gene TRBV10-3; 8 nucleotides match TRBD1. There are 15 residues in the CDR3. Unmatched junction bases numbered 8, after V lost 4 bases and J lost 9 bases. Germline CDR1 is ENHRY and CDR2 is SYGVKD. In nucleotides, the CDR3 is TGTGCCATCAGTGGGGGGACAGGAACGGGTTCACCCCTCCACTTT. Amino acids: CAISGGTGTGSPLHF.

This chain uses TRBV19 with TRBJ1-5; D gene unclear. V lost 1 base, J lost 8 bases, and 12 bases lay in between. There are 14 residues in the CDR3. The germline gives CDR1 LNHDA, CDR2 SQIVND (reference sequence). The CDR3 nucleotides are TGTGCCAGTAGTATAGGCAGGCCTTATGAGCCCCAGCATTTT. Translating gives CASSIGRPYEPQHF.

The rearrangement joins TRBV4-2 to TRBJ1-5, with D possibly matching TRBD1 (5 bases). CDR3 size: 16 residues. Germline CDR1 reads LGHNA; CDR2 reads YNFKEQ. V was shortened by 1 base and J by 2 bases, with 12 bases between the two germline ends. CDR3 in DNA: TGTGCCAGCAGCCAAGTATGGGGCCGGGGCAATCAGCCCCAGCATTTT. Its translation is CASSQVWGRGNQPQHF.

The rearrangement joins TRBV2 to TRBJ1-1; the match to TRBD1 covers 7 bases. The CDR3 consists of 15 residues. Trimming cost V 7 bases and J 3 bases; bases outside gene matches: 11. CDR1 and CDR2 from the germline V gene are SNHLY and FYNNEI. The CDR3 reads CASIYDREIYTEAFF. CDR3 sequence (DNA): TGTGCCAGCATTTACGACAGGGAGATATACACTGAAGCTTTCTTT.

As regards this clone: The sample has other DNA sequences that encode this CDR3 too. This chain uses TRBV5-1 with TRBJ2-1; TRBD2 agrees at 12 bases. J was trimmed by 7 bases and V by 2 bases; bases with no gene match: 4. Looked up from germline, CDR1 is SGHRS and CDR2 is YFSETQ. CDR3 length equals 15 residues. Here the CDR3 DNA reads TGCGCCAGCAGCTTTACTAGCGGGGGGCTGAATGAGCAGTTCTTC. Protein sequence: CASSFTSGGLNEQFF. Full variable domain (rest looked up from reference TRBV5-1 and TRBJ2-1): KAGVTQTPRYLIKTRGQQVTLSCSPISGHRSVSWYQQTPGQGLQFLFEYFSETQRNKGNFPGRFSGRQFSNSRSEMNVSTLELGDSALYLCASSFTSGGLNEQFFGPGTRLTVL.

The chain joins TRBV20-1 to TRBJ2-5; D gene uncertain. Germline V gene lookup returns CDR1 DFQATT and CDR2 SNEGSKA (reference sequence). The CDR3 loop spans 11 amino acids. The ends were cut back, 4 bases at V and 3 bases at J, with 6 bases in the middle. DNA of the CDR3: TGCAGTGCTATGACTGAAGAGACCCAGTACTTC. Translated: CSAMTEETQYF.

The chain recombines TRBV9 with TRBJ2-2, with D hard to call. CDR3 length: 13 residues. Trimming took 0 bases from V and 3 from J, leaving 3 bases between them. CDR1 is SGDLS, CDR2 YYNGEE, per germline. CDR3 residues: CASSVADTGELFF. Here the CDR3 DNA reads TGTGCCAGCAGCGTAGCGGACACCGGGGAGCTGTTTTTT.